This is a list of T cell receptor beta chains from one sample in a study of cytomegalovirus exposure and HLA in healthy donors. Produced via immunoSEQ multiplex PCR; TCRdb's table is partial and in-frame only. The table includes more than 120,000 clones, roughly 86% detected once. Material for sequencing was PBMCs. All receptors come from a man in his late teens or twenties in good health and CMV-seropositive. Both conserved end residues are part of each CDR3. Fields, in order: clone size, D gene, V gene, J gene, CDR3 DNA, CDR3 protein. D genes are given only for firm matches. For some rows the clone size is stated as once, few or many, or as a class when expanded; others skip it.

size: NA; D: TRBD2; V: TRBV4-1; J: TRBJ2-1; DNA: TGCGCCAGCAGCCGCAGGTGGACTAGCGGGGGATACAATGAGCAGTTCTTC; CDR3: CASSRRWTSGGYNEQFF
size: NA; D: NA; V: TRBV19; J: TRBJ2-7; DNA: TGTGCCAGTAGTACCGACCCATTAGCGGAGGGGTCGGTAGAAGAGCAGTACTTC; CDR3: CASSTDPLAEGSVEEQYF
size: NA; D: TRBD1; V: TRBV30; J: TRBJ1-1; DNA: TGTGCCTGGAGTGTTGAACCACAGGGGCTTAGTCCAGCTTTCTTT; CDR3: CAWSVEPQGLSPAFF
size: NA; D: NA; V: TRBV2; J: TRBJ2-5; DNA: TGTGCCAGCAGTGATCTGGGGGATCTACGGGGGAGGGAGACCCAGTACTTC; CDR3: CASSDLGDLRGRETQYF
size: NA; D: TRBD1; V: TRBV5-1; J: TRBJ2-7; DNA: TGCGCCAGCAGCTTGGAAGGGACAGGGTTGGGCGAGCAGTACTTC; CDR3: CASSLEGTGLGEQYF
size: once; D: NA; V: TRBV7-3; J: TRBJ2-3; DNA: TGTGCCAGCAGCTTAAGACAGCCCCCTGATACGCAGTATTTT; CDR3: CASSLRQPPDTQYF
size: NA; D: TRBD2; V: TRBV27; J: TRBJ2-1; DNA: TGTGCCAGCAGTCGAGCGGGAGTGGATGAGCAGTTCTTC; CDR3: CASSRAGVDEQFF
size: NA; D: NA; V: TRBV5-6; J: TRBJ1-1; DNA: TGTGCCAGCAGCTTGGGCGATAACACTGAAGCTTTCTTT; CDR3: CASSLGDNTEAFF
size: once; D: TRBD2; V: TRBV7-6; J: TRBJ2-3; DNA: TGTGCCAGCAGCTCCGGAGCGGGGGGGCCGGGCACAGATACGCAGTATTTT; CDR3: CASSSGAGGPGTDTQYF
size: few; D: NA; V: TRBV7-9; J: TRBJ1-1; DNA: TGTGCCAGCAGCTTAAGCCAAGAAGCTTTCTTT; CDR3: CASSLSQEAFF
size: NA; D: NA; V: TRBV2; J: TRBJ2-3; DNA: TGTGCCAGCACCACGACCGGTACTACTCAGTATTTT; CDR3: CASTTTGTTQYF
size: NA; D: TRBD2; V: TRBV7-7; J: TRBJ2-5; DNA: TGTGCCAGCAGTATACTAGCGGGAGGAGGAGAGACCCAGTACTTC; CDR3: CASSILAGGGETQYF